This passage covers 9 T cell receptor beta chains from one sample sequenced in a study of T-cell reconstitution after alpha-beta-depleted transplantation in children. Preparation of the TCRbeta library was carried out with unique molecular identifiers. TCRdb processed the PCR reads anew with MiXCR; each CDR3 protein has one entry. Among approximately 15,000 distinct CDR3 sequences listed, around 8% were seen once. The specimen comprised PBMCs, mostly from graft donor cells, sampled 60 days after TCRalphabeta/CD19-depleted stem cell transplant. All receptors derive from a boy in the first two years of life who had a stem cell transplant for Wiskott-Aldrich syndrome, so the T cells may come from the graft donor.

The chain carries TRBV6-5 and TRBJ2-5; D might be TRBD1 or TRBD2, each matching 5 bases. The CDR3 contains 16 residues. Germline CDR1 and CDR2: MNHEY and SVGAGI. V was cut by 2 bases and J by 2 bases, with 15 bases left in between. The DNA for the CDR3 is TGTGCCAGCAGTTACGGGACCTACGGCGGGCAAGAGACCCAGTACTTC. Protein product: CASSYGTYGGQETQYF.

V gene TRBV19 combines with J gene TRBJ2-7; 8 bases are a match to TRBD1. The CDR3 loop spans 14 amino acids. Germline CDR1 is LNHDA and CDR2 is SQIVND (reference sequence). The V segment lost 3 bases and the J segment 5 bases; nucleotides outside the gene matches: 6. CDR3 sequence reads: CASSIQGAIDEQYF. CDR3 bases: TGTGCCAGTAGTATTCAGGGGGCGATCGACGAGCAGTACTTC.

This clonotype came up a few times. The V gene is TRBV20-1, the J gene TRBJ1-4; D is ambiguous. Germline CDR1 reads DFQATT; CDR2 reads SNEGSKA (reference sequence). The CDR3 runs 13 residues. Trimming left V 6 bases short and J 0 bases short, with 8 bases between. CDR3 residues: CSATSATNEKLFF. The CDR3 DNA follows: TGCAGTGCAACCTCTGCAACTAATGAAAAACTGTTTTTT.

This clonotype was observed at least ten times. V gene TRBV7-9 combines with J gene TRBJ2-1; D gene ambiguous. This CDR3 has 12 amino acids. V was cut by 5 bases and J by 6 bases, with 8 bases left in between. Germline loops: CDR1 SEHNR, CDR2 FQNEAQ (reference sequence). The CDR3: CASSRSLNEQFF. CDR3 bases: TGTGCCAGCAGCCGGAGCCTCAATGAGCAGTTCTTC.

In its sample, this clonotype was seen a few times. The chain has TRBV19 and TRBJ1-1; D may be TRBD1 (6 bases). V was pared by 6 bases and J by 0 bases, with 14 bases between. This CDR3 has 15 residues. Per germline, CDR1 LNHDA and CDR2 SQIVND (reference sequence). The CDR3 bases are TGTGCCAGTAGCCAGAGGGGGGACATGAACACTGAAGCTTTCTTT. This encodes CASSQRGDMNTEAFF.

This clonotype was detected many times. J is TRBJ2-3 and V is TRBV29-1; D possibly corresponds to TRBD2 (6 bases). This CDR3 contains 15 residues. Trimming left V 6 bases short and J 5 bases short, with 21 bases between. CDR1 SQVTM and CDR2 ANQGSEA come from the germline V gene. For the CDR3, the DNA is TGCAGCGTCCTGGGGGTCTCTACGCGGGGAGATACGCAGTATTTT. This sequence encodes CSVLGVSTRGDTQYF.

This clonotype was detected a few times. The rearrangement uses TRBV19 and TRBJ2-7; 9 bases map to TRBD1. This CDR3 has 16 residues. CDR1 and CDR2 from the germline V gene are LNHDA and SQIVND (reference sequence). Losses at the gene ends were 6 bases for V and 1 base for J; bases not matched to a gene: 10. The DNA of the CDR3 is TGTGCCAGTAGCCCCCCCCCAGGGACAGGGTCCTACGAGCAGTACTTC. Residues: CASSPPPGTGSYEQYF.

As DNA, the CDR3 is TGTGCCAGCTCACCACTAGCGGGAGAGACCCAGTACTTC. Residues: CASSPLAGETQYF. The V gene is TRBV18, the J gene TRBJ2-5, with 7 bases lining up with TRBD2. V trimming: 1 base; J trimming: 4 bases; junction bases outside the gene matches: 0. The CDR3 has 13 residues. The germline V gene encodes CDR1 KGHSH and CDR2 LQKENI.

This clonotype was found many times. The chain couples TRBV5-1 to TRBJ2-7; tentatively, D is TRBD1 or TRBD2 (5 bases each). Germline CDR1 and CDR2: SGHRS and YFSETQ. Trimming removed 9 bases at V and 2 bases at J, with 21 bases between. The CDR3 sequence is 15 residues long. CDR3 DNA: TGCGCCACCCGAACTAGGTGGGACGGGGCCTACGAGCAGTACTTC. Its translation: CATRTRWDGAYEQYF.